These 15 T cell receptor beta chains share one sample of origin, sequenced in a study of T cell responses to AZD1222 COVID-19 vaccine. Sequencing used immunoSEQ multiplex PCR; TCRdb keeps in-frame clones, though not all of them. The data hold some 100,000 clones, with more than 75% observed a single time. The sample was peripheral blood, taken on day 0 of MenACWY control vaccination. The receptors stem from an adult in good health.

The chain links TRBV28 to TRBJ2-7; 8 bases are a match to TRBD1. Looked up from germline, CDR1 is MDHEN and CDR2 is SYDVKM. The V gene end was trimmed by 6 bases and the J gene end by 4 bases; junction bases not matched to a gene: 8. This CDR3 is built from 14 residues. The CDR3 is CASRLPGGRYEQYF. Here the CDR3 DNA reads TGTGCCAGCAGATTACCAGGGGGCAGGTACGAGCAGTACTTC.

The V call is TRBV30, the J call TRBJ2-7; the match to TRBD2 covers 8 bases. J lost 0 bases, V lost 7 bases, and 8 bases had no gene match. CDR3 length: 14 residues. CDR1 is GTSNPN, CDR2 SVGIG, per germline (reference sequence). The chain's CDR3 is CASSSGLSSYEQYF. The CDR3 nucleotides read TGTGCCTCGTCTAGCGGGTTGAGCTCCTACGAGCAGTACTTC.

The chain joins TRBV9 to TRBJ1-4, with D unclear. The CDR3 extends over 15 amino acids. The V end lost 2 bases, the J end lost 0 bases, and 8 bases lay between the germline ends. Germline assignment: CDR1 SGDLS and CDR2 YYNGEE. In DNA, the CDR3 is TGTGCCAGCAGCGTTTCCGGGGCAACTAATGAAAAACTGTTTTTT. It codes for CASSVSGATNEKLFF.

The chain has TRBV19 and TRBJ1-3; possibly TRBD1 for D (5 bases). Between the trimmed V and J ends, which lost 4 bases and 4 bases, there was a span of 11 bases. The CDR3 extends over 14 amino acids. CDR1 and CDR2 (germline): LNHDA, SQIVND (reference sequence). CDR3 loop: CASSTTVSGNTIYF. The CDR3 region has the DNA TGTGCCAGTAGTACGACAGTATCCGGAAACACCATATATTTT.

The chain combines TRBV5-1 with TRBJ2-7; the D is unclear. Between the trimmed V and J ends, which lost 0 bases and 4 bases, there was a span of 17 bases. The germline CDR1 and CDR2 sequences are SGHRS and YFSETQ. This CDR3 is 16 amino acids long. The DNA of the CDR3 is TGCGCCAGCAGCTTGGATTCTCCGGGCCTTGCTTACGAGCAGTACTTC. Protein sequence: CASSLDSPGLAYEQYF.

The chain is built from TRBV6-6 and TRBJ2-5; no clear D gene. The CDR3 consists of 15 residues. Trimming pared 2 bases from V and 1 base from J, leaving 11 bases between. Germline assignment: CDR1 MNHNY and CDR2 SVGAGI (reference sequence). CDR3 DNA sequence: TGTGCCAGCAGTTACCCTCCTAGAACCCAAGAGACCCAGTACTTC. The encoded protein is CASSYPPRTQETQYF.

The count of this clone is one. The J gene is TRBJ1-6, the V gene TRBV5-1; 8 bases match TRBD1. The CDR3 totals 16 residues. V lost 4 bases, J lost 7 bases, and 10 bases stayed unmatched. Germline CDR1 SGHRS, CDR2 YFSETQ. CDR3 protein: CASSRGQDLGNSPLHF. The CDR3 DNA reads as TGCGCCAGCAGCAGGGGACAGGACCTAGGGAATTCACCCCTCCACTTT. Full variable domain (rest looked up from reference TRBV5-1 and TRBJ1-6): KAGVTQTPRYLIKTRGQQVTLSCSPISGHRSVSWYQQTPGQGLQFLFEYFSETQRNKGNFPGRFSGRQFSNSRSEMNVSTLELGDSALYLCASSRGQDLGNSPLHFGNGTRLTVT.

This chain joins TRBV11-2 and TRBJ2-3; D is perhaps TRBD2 (5 bases). Per germline, CDR1 SGHAT and CDR2 FQNNGV. The CDR3 is 13 residues long. V gave up 4 bases and J gave up 4 bases, with 9 bases separating them. CDR3 sequence: CASSSDYSDTQYF. CDR3 nucleotide sequence: TGTGCCAGCAGCTCAGACTACTCAGATACGCAGTATTTT.

The chain couples TRBV14 to TRBJ1-3; D is unclear. V was clipped by 4 bases and J by 0 bases, with 7 bases between them. Germline lookup yields CDR1 SGHDN and CDR2 FVKESK. The CDR3 totals 14 residues. In DNA, the CDR3 is TGTGCCAGCAGCCCCACTTTCTCTGGAAACACCATATATTTT. It yields the protein CASSPTFSGNTIYF. Supplemented by reference TRBV14 and TRBJ1-3, the full variable domain reads EAGVTQFPSHSVIEKGQTVTLRCDPISGHDNLYWYRRVMGKEIKFLLHFVKESKQDESGMPNNRFLAERTGGTYSTLKVQPAELEDSGVYFCASSPTFSGNTIYFGEGSWLTVV.

The rearrangement joins TRBV6-2 or TRBV6-3 to TRBJ1-6; D gene uncertain. The CDR3 covers 13 residues. Trimming took 1 base from V and 10 from J, leaving 8 bases between them. Germline loops: CDR1 MNHEY, CDR2 SVGEGT. The CDR3 coding sequence is TGTGCCAGCAGTTACTGGGTGGAGTCACCCCTCCACTTT. It translates to CASSYWVESPLHF.

The chain joins TRBV6-5 to TRBJ2-5; no firm D call. The CDR3 has 14 residues. V was trimmed by 2 bases and J by 1 base, leaving 8 bases between them. The germline V gene has CDR1 MNHEY and CDR2 SVGAGI. The CDR3 region has the DNA TGTGCCAGCAGTTACACGAGCGCCCAAGAGACCCAGTACTTC. This codes for CASSYTSAQETQYF.

CDR3 amino acids: CASSRRKTSGGFSYEQYF. In DNA, the CDR3 is TGTGCCAGCAGCCGACGGAAGACTAGCGGGGGGTTCTCCTACGAGCAGTACTTC. The chain carries TRBV11-2 and TRBJ2-7; 13 bases agree with TRBD2. Unmatched junction bases numbered 10, after V lost 5 bases and J lost 0 bases. The CDR3 totals 18 residues. Germline values: CDR1 SGHAT, CDR2 FQNNGV. The variable domain in full, completed from reference TRBV11-2 and TRBJ2-7, reads EAGVAQSPRYKIIEKRQSVAFWCNPISGHATLYWYQQILGQGPKLLIQFQNNGVVDDSQLPKDRFSAERLKGVDSTLKIQPAKLEDSAVYLCASSRRKTSGGFSYEQYFGPGTRLTVT.

This clone has a handful of counts. The chain combines TRBV28 with TRBJ1-2; 9 bases are shared with TRBD1. J was trimmed by 8 bases and V by 7 bases; bases with no gene match: 20. The germline V gene encodes CDR1 MDHEN and CDR2 SYDVKM. The CDR3 consists of 17 residues. In DNA form, the CDR3 reads TGTGCCAGCACCTCTACCGGGACAGGGAGCGGGAACGAAGGCTACACCTTC. Protein product: CASTSTGTGSGNEGYTF.

J is TRBJ1-3 and V is TRBV5-5; D is undetermined. Trimming pared 2 bases from V and 1 base from J, leaving 7 bases between. The germline V gene has CDR1 SGHKS and CDR2 YYEKEE (reference sequence). The CDR3 consists of 14 residues. The CDR3 bases are TGTGCCAGCAGCTTCAGCACATCTGGAAACACCATATATTTT. Encoded protein: CASSFSTSGNTIYF.

The chain couples TRBV6-5 to TRBJ2-7; D remains unclear. Germline values: CDR1 MNHEY, CDR2 SVGAGI. Trimming removed 0 bases at V and 6 bases at J, with 9 bases between. The CDR3 covers 13 residues. The CDR3 region has the DNA TGTGCCAGCAGTTACTCGATGGGCGGCGAGCAGTACTTC. Its translation: CASSYSMGGEQYF.